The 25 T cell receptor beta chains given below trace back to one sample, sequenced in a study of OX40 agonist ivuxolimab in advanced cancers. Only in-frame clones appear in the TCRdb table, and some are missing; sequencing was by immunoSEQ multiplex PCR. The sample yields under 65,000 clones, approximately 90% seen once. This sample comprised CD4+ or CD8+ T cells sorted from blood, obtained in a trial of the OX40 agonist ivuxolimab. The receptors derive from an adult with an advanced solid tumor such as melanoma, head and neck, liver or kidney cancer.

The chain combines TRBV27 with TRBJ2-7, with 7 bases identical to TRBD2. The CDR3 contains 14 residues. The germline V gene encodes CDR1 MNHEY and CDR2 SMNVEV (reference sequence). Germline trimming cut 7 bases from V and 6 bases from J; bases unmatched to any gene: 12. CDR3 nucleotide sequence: TGTGCCAGCATCAGGGACTACCCCTCGGGCGAGCAGTACTTC. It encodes CASIRDYPSGEQYF.

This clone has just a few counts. The CDR3 DNA reads TGTGCCATCAGTGACGGGCAGGAGGCCTTTTTTAGCACAGATACGCAGTATTTT. Its translation is CAISDGQEAFFSTDTQYF. The J gene is TRBJ2-3, the V gene TRBV10-3; D perhaps matches TRBD2 (5 bases). The CDR3 extends over 18 amino acids. Germline CDR1 and CDR2: ENHRY and SYGVKD. Between the trimmed V and J ends, which lost 3 bases and 0 bases, there was a span of 19 bases.

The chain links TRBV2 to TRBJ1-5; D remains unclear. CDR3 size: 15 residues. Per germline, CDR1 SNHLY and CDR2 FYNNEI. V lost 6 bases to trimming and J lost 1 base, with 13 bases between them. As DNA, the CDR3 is TGTGCCAGCAGGCCCGGGTCTGGAAGCAATCAGCCCCAGCATTTT. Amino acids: CASRPGSGSNQPQHF.

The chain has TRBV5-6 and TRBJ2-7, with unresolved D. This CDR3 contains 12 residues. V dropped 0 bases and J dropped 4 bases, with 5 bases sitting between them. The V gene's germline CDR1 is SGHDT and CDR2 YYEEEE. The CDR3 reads CASSLARYEQYF. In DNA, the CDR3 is TGTGCCAGCAGCTTGGCCCGGTACGAGCAGTACTTC.

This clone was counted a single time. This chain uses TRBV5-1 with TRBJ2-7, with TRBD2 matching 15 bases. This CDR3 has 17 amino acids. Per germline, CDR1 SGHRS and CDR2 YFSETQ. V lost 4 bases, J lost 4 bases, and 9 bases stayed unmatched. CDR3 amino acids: CASSLGTSGRLGYEQYF. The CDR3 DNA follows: TGCGCCAGCAGCCTGGGGACTAGCGGGAGGCTTGGGTACGAGCAGTACTTC.

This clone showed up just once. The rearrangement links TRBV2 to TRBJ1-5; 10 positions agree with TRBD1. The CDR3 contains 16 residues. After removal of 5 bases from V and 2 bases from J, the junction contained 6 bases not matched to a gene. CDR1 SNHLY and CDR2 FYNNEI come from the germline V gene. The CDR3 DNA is TGTGCCAGCAGTCCCTCGGGACAGGGGCGCAATCAGCCCCAGCATTTT. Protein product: CASSPSGQGRNQPQHF.

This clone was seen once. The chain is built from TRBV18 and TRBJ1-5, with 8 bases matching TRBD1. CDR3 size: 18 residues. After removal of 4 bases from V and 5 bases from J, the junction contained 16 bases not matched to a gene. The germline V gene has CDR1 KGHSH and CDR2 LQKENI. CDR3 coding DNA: TGTGCCAGCTCACGAGGGACAGGTACTACCCCGGGGCATCAGCCCCAGCATTTT. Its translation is CASSRGTGTTPGHQPQHF.

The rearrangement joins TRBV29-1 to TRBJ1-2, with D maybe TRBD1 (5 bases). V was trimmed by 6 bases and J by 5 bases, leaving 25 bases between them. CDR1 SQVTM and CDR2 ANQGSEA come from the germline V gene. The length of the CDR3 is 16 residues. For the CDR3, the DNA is TGCAGCGTCGATTCCCCACCAGGACGGGACTTTTATGGCTACACCTTC. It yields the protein CSVDSPPGRDFYGYTF.

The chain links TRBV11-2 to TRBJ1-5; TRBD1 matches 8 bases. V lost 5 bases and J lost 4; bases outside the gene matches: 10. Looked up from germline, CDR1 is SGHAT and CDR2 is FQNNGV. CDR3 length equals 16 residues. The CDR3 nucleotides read TGTGCCAGCAGCCGCGGGACAGGAGGTGGAAATCAGCCCCAGCATTTT. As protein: CASSRGTGGGNQPQHF.

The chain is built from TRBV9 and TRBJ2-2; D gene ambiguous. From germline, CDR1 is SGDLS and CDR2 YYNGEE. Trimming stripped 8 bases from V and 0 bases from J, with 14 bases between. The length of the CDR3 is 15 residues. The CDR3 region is CARATVRANTGELFF. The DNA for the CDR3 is TGTGCCAGGGCGACTGTACGCGCGAACACCGGGGAGCTGTTTTTT.

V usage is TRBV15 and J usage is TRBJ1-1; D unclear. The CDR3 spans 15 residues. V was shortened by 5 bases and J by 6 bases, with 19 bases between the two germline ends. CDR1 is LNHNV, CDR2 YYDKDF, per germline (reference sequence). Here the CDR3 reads CATSSRRASGAEAFF. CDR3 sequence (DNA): TGTGCCACCAGCTCGAGAAGGGCTTCGGGCGCTGAAGCTTTCTTT.

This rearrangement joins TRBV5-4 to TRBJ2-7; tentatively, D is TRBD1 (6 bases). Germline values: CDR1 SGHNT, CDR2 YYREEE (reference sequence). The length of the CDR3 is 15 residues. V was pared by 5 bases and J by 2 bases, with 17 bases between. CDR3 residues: CASRLRGGKAYEQYF. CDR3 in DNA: TGTGCCAGCAGACTACGAGGGGGAAAAGCCTACGAGCAGTACTTC. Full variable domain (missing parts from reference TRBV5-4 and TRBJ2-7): ETGVTQSPTHLIKTRGQQVTLRCSSQSGHNTVSWYQQALGQGPQFIFQYYREEENGRGNFPPRFSGLQFPNYSSELNVNALELDDSALYLCASRLRGGKAYEQYFGPGTRLTVT.

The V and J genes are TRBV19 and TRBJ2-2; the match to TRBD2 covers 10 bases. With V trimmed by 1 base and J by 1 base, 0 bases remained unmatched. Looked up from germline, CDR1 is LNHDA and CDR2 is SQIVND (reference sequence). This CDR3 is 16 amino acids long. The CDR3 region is CASSIASGGNTGELFF. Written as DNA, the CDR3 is TGTGCCAGTAGTATAGCTAGCGGGGGGAACACCGGGGAGCTGTTTTTT.

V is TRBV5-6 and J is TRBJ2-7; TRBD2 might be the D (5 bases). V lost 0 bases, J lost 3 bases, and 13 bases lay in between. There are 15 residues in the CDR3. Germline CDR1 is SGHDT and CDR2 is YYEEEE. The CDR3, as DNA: TGTGCCAGCAGCTTGGAGCGGATGGCGGACTACGAGCAGTACTTC. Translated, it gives CASSLERMADYEQYF.

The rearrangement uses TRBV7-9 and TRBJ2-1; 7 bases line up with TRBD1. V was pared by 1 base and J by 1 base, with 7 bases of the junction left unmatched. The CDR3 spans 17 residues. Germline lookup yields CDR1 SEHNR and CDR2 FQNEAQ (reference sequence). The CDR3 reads CASSLDGPRGSYNEQFF. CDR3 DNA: TGTGCCAGCAGCTTAGATGGGCCCAGGGGGTCCTACAATGAGCAGTTCTTC.

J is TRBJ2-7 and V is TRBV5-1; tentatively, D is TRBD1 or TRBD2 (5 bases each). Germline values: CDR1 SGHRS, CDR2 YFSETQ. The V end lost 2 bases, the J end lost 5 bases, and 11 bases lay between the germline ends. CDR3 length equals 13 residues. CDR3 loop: CASSFWGSHEQYF. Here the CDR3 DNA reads TGCGCCAGCAGCTTTTGGGGGAGCCACGAGCAGTACTTC.

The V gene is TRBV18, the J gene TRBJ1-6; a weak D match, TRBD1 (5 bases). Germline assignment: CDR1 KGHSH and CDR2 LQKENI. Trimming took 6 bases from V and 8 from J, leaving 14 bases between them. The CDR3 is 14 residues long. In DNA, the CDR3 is TGTGCCAGCTCCCCCTTGGGGGGAGATTCACCCCTCCACTTT. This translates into CASSPLGGDSPLHF.

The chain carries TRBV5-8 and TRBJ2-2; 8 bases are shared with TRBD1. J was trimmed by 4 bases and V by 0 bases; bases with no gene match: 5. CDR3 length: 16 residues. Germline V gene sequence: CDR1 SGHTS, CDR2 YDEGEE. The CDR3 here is CASSLEWTGSTGELFF. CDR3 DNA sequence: TGTGCCAGCAGCTTGGAATGGACAGGGAGCACCGGGGAGCTGTTTTTT.

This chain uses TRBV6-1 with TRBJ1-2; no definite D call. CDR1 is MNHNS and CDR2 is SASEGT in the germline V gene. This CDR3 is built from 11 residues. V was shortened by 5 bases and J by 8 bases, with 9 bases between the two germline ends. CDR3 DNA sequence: TGTGCCAGCAGTTCTCTTCGGGGCTACACCTTC. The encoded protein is CASSSLRGYTF.

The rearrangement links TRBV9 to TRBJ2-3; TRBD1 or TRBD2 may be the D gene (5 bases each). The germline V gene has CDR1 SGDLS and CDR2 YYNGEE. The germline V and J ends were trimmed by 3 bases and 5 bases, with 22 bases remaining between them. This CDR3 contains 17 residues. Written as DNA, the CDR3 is TGTGCCAGCAGCGGTGGGGCCTTTGGGTCGAGGGTAGATACGCAGTATTTT. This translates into CASSGGAFGSRVDTQYF. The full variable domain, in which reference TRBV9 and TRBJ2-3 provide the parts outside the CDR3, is DSGVTQTPKHLITATGQRVTLRCSPRSGDLSVYWYQQSLDQGLQFLIQYYNGEERAKGNILERFSAQQFPDLHSELNLSSLELGDSALYFCASSGGAFGSRVDTQYFGPGTRLTVL.

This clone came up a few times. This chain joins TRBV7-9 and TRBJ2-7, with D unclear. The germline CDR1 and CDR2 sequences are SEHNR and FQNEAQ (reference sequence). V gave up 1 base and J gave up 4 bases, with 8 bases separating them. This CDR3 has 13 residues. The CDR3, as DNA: TGTGCCAGCAGCTTAGGACAAGTTTACGAGCAGTACTTC. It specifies CASSLGQVYEQYF.

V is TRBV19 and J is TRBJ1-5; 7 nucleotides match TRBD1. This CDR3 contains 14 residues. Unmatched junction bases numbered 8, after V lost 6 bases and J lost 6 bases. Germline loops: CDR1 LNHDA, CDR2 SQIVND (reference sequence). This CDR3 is CASSRDRVGQPQHF. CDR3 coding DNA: TGTGCCAGTAGCCGCGACAGGGTGGGTCAGCCCCAGCATTTT. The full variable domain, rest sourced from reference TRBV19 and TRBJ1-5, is DGGITQSPKYLFRKEGQNVTLSCEQNLNHDAMYWYRQDPGQGLRLIYYSQIVNDFQKGDIAEGYSVSREKKESFPLTVTSAQKNPTAFYLCASSRDRVGQPQHFGDGTRLSIL.

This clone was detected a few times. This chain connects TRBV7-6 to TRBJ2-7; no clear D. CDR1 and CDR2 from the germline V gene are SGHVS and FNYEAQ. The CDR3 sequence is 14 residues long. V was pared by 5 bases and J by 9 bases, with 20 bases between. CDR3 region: CASSLDPSLRGQYF. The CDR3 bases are TGTGCCAGCAGCCTCGATCCCTCGTTACGAGGGCAGTACTTC.

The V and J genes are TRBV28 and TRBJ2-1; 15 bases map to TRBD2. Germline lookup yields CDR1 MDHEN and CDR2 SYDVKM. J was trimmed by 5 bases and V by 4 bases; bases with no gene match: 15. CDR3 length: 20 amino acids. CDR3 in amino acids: CASSSYRGLAGGKLNNEQFF. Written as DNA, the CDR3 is TGTGCCAGCAGTTCGTATCGGGGACTAGCGGGGGGCAAACTCAACAATGAGCAGTTCTTC.

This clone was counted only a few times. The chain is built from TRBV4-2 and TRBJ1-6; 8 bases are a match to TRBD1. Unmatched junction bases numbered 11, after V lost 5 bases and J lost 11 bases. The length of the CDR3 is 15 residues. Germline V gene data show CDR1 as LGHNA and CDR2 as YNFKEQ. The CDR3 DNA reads TGTGCCAGCAGCGGTGGACAGGGTCGTTATCCACCCCTCCACTTT. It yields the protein CASSGGQGRYPPLHF.